This T cell receptor beta chain is from a study of blood T cells in healthy people across ages. Trimming shortened V by 10 bases and J by 5 bases, and 17 bases separated the two germline ends. The CDR3 has 13 amino acids. PCR was performed a second time for about 7 to 11 cycles using a sample-barcoded 5' primer and a J-beta primer mix. From the 5' RACE reads, TCRdb called clonotypes with MiXCR, one entry per CDR3 protein. The sample holds about 1.4 million distinct CDR3 sequences, approximately 60% seen once. The sequenced sample was blood. The J gene is TRBJ1-2, the V gene TRBV12-3 or TRBV12-4, with D unresolved. The clonotype originates from a man aged 18 to 29 in good health. CDR3 in amino acids: CATSVWADYGYTF. Written as DNA, the CDR3 is TGTGCCACCTCAGTTTGGGCAGATTATGGCTACACCTTC.